The 8 T cell receptor beta chains given below trace back to one sample, sequenced in a study of Ad26.COV2.S vaccination and SARS-CoV-2 variants. The treatment denotes: around 19 received Ad26.COV2.S at low or high dose, single or two shots; 5 received placebo; per-sample allocation not given. Samples came from day 63 after the first vaccine or placebo injection. Clones were read by immunoSEQ multiplex PCR, and TCRdb kept only the in-frame ones, dropping some. The sample lists around 320,000 clones; 70% to 90% were seen once. Sequenced here: peripheral blood, sampled in a trial of Ad26.COV2.S vaccine versus placebo. These receptors were obtained from a person aged 18-65 years who received the Ad26.COV2.S COVID-19 vaccine or a placebo.

The chain has TRBV6-1 and TRBJ1-1; D call uncertain. This CDR3 comprises 15 residues. Trimming stripped 1 base from V and 1 base from J, with 10 bases between. The germline gives CDR1 MNHNS, CDR2 SASEGT. The CDR3 reads CASSEGGAGNTEAFF. CDR3 sequence (DNA): TGTGCCAGCAGTGAAGGGGGAGCAGGGAACACTGAAGCTTTCTTT.

V is TRBV5-4 and J is TRBJ2-3, with 8 nucleotides matching TRBD2. Germline V gives CDR1 SGHNT, CDR2 YYREEE (reference sequence). The CDR3 is 16 residues long. V lost 4 bases, J lost 0 bases, and 7 bases stayed unmatched. CDR3 region: CASSPTGTRSTDTQYF. The CDR3 DNA is TGTGCCAGCAGCCCAACCGGGACTAGAAGCACAGATACGCAGTATTTT.

This clone was recorded only once. The chain uses TRBV27 and TRBJ2-7; a possible D gene is TRBD2 (6 bases). Trimming took off 0 bases at V and 4 bases at J, with 16 bases between the two ends. Per the germline V gene, CDR1 is MNHEY and CDR2 is SMNVEV (reference sequence). This CDR3 region has 16 residues. The CDR3 DNA is TGTGCCAGCAGTTTATCAATAGGGGAGGTTGGGTACGAGCAGTACTTC. As protein: CASSLSIGEVGYEQYF.

This chain links TRBV6-5 with TRBJ2-7; TRBD1 aligns across 12 bases. This CDR3 contains 15 residues. The V and J ends lost 6 bases and 3 bases, in that order; junction bases with no gene match: 6. CDR1 and CDR2 from the germline V gene are MNHEY and SVGAGI. CDR3 in DNA: TGTGCCAGCAGACCTGGGACAGGGGGCTTCTACGAGCAGTACTTC. It codes for CASRPGTGGFYEQYF.

The chain has TRBV25-1 and TRBJ2-7; maybe TRBD2 (6 bases). Germline values: CDR1 MGHDK, CDR2 SYGVNS. There are 15 residues in the CDR3. V was trimmed by 4 bases and J by 0 bases, leaving 13 bases between them. CDR3 sequence: CASSAGGEGSYEQYF. CDR3 nucleotide sequence: TGTGCCAGCAGTGCCGGGGGAGAAGGCTCCTACGAGCAGTACTTC.

The chain uses TRBV5-6 and TRBJ2-2; weak D call: TRBD2 (6 bases). V lost 4 bases and J lost 9, with 16 bases in between. CDR1 SGHDT and CDR2 YYEEEE come from the germline V gene. This CDR3 is 14 amino acids long. CDR3 DNA: TGTGCCAGCAGCCCCGGGACTCTCGACCGGGAGCTGTTTTTT. Translating gives CASSPGTLDRELFF.

This chain uses TRBV7-9 with TRBJ2-2; possible D gene TRBD2, 5 bases. Germline CDR1 and CDR2: SEHNR and FQNEAQ (reference sequence). Trimming cost V 7 bases and J 0 bases, with 9 bases left between them. The CDR3 runs 14 residues. CDR3 nucleotides: TGTGCCAGCACCGGGGTAGCGAACACCGGGGAGCTGTTTTTT. Amino acids: CASTGVANTGELFF.

This sequence joins TRBV7-9 and TRBJ2-3, with 7 bases lining up with TRBD1. V trimming: 7 bases; J trimming: 0 bases; junction bases outside the gene matches: 10. The CDR3 runs to 16 residues. CDR1 SEHNR and CDR2 FQNEAQ come from the germline V gene (reference sequence). The CDR3 protein is CASTIGQATSTDTQYF. The CDR3 nucleotides read TGTGCCAGCACCATCGGACAGGCCACCAGCACAGATACGCAGTATTTT.